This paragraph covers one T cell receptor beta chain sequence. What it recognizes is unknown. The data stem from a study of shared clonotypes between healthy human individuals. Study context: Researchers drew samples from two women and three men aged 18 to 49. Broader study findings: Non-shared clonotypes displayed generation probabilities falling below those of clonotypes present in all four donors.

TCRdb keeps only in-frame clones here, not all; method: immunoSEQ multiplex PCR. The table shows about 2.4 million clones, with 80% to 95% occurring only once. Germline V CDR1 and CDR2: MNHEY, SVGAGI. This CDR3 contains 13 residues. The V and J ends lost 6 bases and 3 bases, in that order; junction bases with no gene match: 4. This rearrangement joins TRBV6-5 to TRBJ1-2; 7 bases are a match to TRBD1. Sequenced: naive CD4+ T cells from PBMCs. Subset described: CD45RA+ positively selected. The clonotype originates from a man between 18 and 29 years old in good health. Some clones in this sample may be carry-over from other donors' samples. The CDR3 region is CASSTDRDYGYTF. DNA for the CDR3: TGTGCCAGCAGCACAGACAGGGACTATGGCTACACCTTC.